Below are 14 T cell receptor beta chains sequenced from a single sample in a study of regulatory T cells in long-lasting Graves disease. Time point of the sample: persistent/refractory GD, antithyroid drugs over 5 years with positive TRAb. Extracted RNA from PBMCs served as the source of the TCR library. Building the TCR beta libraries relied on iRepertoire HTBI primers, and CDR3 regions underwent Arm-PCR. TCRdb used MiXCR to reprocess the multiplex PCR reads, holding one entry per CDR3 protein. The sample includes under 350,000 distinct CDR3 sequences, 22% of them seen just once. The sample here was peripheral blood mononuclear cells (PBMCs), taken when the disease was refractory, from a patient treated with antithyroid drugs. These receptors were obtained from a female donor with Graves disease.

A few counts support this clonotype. CDR3 protein: CASSQSTHTGELFF. CDR3 sequence (DNA): TGTGCCAGCAGCCAATCGACTCACACCGGGGAGCTGTTTTTT. The rearrangement joins TRBV7-2 to TRBJ2-2; D is ambiguous. V gave up 5 bases and J gave up 3 bases, with 10 bases separating them. Germline values: CDR1 SGHTA, CDR2 FQGNSA. The CDR3 consists of 14 residues.

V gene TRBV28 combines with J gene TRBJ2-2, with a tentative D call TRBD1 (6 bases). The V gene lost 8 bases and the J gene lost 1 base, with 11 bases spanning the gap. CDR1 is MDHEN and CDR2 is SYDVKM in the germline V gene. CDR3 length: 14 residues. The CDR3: CASADSWNTGELFF. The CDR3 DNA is TGTGCCAGCGCGGACAGCTGGAACACCGGGGAGCTGTTTTTT.

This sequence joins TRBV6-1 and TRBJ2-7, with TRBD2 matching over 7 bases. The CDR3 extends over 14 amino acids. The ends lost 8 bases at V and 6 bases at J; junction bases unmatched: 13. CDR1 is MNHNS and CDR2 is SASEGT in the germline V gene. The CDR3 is CASDVAGVSREQYF. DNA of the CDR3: TGTGCCAGCGACGTGGCGGGAGTAAGCCGCGAGCAGTACTTC.

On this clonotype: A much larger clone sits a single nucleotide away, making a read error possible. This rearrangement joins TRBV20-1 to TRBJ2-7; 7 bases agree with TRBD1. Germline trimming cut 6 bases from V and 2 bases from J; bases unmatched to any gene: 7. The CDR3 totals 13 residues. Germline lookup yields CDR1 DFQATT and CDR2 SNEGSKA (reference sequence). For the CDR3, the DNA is TGCAGTGCCGCCGGGACAGTCGCCTACGAGCAGTACTTC. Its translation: CSAAGTVAYEQYF.

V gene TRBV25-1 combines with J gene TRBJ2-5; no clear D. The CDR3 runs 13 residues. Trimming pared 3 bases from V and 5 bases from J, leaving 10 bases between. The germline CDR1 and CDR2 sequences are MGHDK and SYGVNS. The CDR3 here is CASSDSIQETQYF. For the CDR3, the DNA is TGTGCCAGCAGTGATTCGATTCAGGAGACCCAGTACTTC.

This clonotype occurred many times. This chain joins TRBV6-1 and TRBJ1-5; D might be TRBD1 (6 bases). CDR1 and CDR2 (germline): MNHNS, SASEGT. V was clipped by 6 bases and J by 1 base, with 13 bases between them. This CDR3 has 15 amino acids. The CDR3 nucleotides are TGTGCCAGCAGGCGGGGGGCTTTAAGCAATCAGCCCCAGCATTTT. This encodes CASRRGALSNQPQHF.

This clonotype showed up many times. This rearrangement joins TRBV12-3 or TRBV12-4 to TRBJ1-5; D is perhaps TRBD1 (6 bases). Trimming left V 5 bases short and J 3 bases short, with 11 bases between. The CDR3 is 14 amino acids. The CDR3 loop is CASSPRDTNQPQHF. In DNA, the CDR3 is TGTGCCAGCAGTCCCCGGGACACCAATCAGCCCCAGCATTTT.

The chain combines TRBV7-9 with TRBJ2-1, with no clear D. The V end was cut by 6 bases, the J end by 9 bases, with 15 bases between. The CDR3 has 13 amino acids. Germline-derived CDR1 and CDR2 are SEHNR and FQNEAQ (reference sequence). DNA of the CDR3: TGTGCCAGCAGACCCCCCAGTCGGAGTGAGCAGTTCTTC. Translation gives CASRPPSRSEQFF.

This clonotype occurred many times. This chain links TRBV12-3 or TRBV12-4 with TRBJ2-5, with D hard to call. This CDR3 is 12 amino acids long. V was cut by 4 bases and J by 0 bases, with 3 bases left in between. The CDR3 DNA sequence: TGTGCCAGCAGTTCGGACCAAGAGACCCAGTACTTC. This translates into CASSSDQETQYF.

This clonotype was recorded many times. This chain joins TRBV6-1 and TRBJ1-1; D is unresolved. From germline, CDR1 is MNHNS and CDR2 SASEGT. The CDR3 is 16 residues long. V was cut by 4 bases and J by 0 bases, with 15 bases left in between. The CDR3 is CASSAGRVNVNTEAFF. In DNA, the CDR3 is TGTGCCAGCAGTGCGGGCCGGGTCAATGTGAACACTGAAGCTTTCTTT.

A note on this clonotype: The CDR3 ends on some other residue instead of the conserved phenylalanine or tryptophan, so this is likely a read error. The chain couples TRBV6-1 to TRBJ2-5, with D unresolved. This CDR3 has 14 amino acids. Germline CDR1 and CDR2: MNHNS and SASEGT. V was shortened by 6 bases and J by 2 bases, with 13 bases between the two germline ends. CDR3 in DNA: TGTGCCAGCAGATCTATGGTCGGGCAAGAGACCCAGTACATC. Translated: CASRSMVGQETQYI.

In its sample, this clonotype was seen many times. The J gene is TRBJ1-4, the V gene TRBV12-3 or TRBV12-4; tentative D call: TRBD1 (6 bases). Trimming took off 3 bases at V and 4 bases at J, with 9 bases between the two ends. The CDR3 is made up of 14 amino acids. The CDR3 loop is CASSLGALNEKLFF. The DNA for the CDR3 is TGTGCCAGCAGTTTGGGGGCCCTTAATGAAAAACTGTTTTTT.

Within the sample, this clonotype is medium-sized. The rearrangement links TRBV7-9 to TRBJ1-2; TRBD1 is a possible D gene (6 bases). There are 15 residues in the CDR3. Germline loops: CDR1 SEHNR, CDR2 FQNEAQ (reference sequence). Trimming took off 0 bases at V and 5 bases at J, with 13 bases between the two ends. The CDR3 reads CASSLAGGSAYGYTF. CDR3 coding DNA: TGTGCCAGCAGCTTAGCGGGGGGCTCCGCGTATGGCTACACCTTC.

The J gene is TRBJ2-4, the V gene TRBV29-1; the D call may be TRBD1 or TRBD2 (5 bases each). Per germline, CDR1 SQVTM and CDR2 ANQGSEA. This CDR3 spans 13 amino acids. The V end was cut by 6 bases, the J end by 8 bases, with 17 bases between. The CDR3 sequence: CSVESGPEDIQYF. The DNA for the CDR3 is TGCAGCGTGGAATCGGGACCCGAGGACATTCAGTACTTC.